The 15 T cell receptor beta chains in this list originate from one sample, sequenced in a study of cytomegalovirus exposure and HLA in healthy donors. Both 60 Vbeta primers and 13 Jbeta primers went into the PCR. TCRdb's copy holds only in-frame clones and misses some; the assay was immunoSEQ multiplex PCR. The listing records about 200,000 clones. The material sequenced was PBMCs. Source of these receptors: a man aged 30-40 years in good health and CMV-seronegative.

CDR3 sequence reads: CAISGGGFGDTQYF. The CDR3 DNA reads TGTGCCATCAGTGGTGGGGGGTTTGGAGATACGCAGTATTTT. The gene calls are TRBV10-3 and TRBJ2-3, with a tentative D call TRBD2 (6 bases). The CDR3 spans 14 residues. Trimming took 4 bases from V and 5 from J, leaving 13 bases between them. CDR1 and CDR2 from the germline V gene are ENHRY and SYGVKD.

V and J are TRBV19 and TRBJ1-6; a weak D match, TRBD1 (6 bases). Germline values: CDR1 LNHDA, CDR2 SQIVND (reference sequence). This CDR3 contains 15 residues. V was cut by 3 bases and J by 6 bases, with 12 bases left in between. In DNA form, the CDR3 reads TGTGCCAGTAGTATGGGACAATCGGGTAATTCACCCCTCCACTTT. Encoded protein: CASSMGQSGNSPLHF.

The V gene is TRBV5-1, the J gene TRBJ1-4; D remains unclear. V lost 0 bases to trimming and J lost 4 bases, with 10 bases between them. The germline CDR1 and CDR2 sequences are SGHRS and YFSETQ. This CDR3 has 15 amino acids. CDR3 sequence (DNA): TGCGCCAGCAGCTTGGCCGGTAGGAGTAATGAAAAACTGTTTTTT. This translates into CASSLAGRSNEKLFF.

The gene calls are TRBV29-1 and TRBJ2-1; D is perhaps TRBD2 (6 bases). V was clipped by 6 bases and J by 8 bases, with 23 bases between them. The CDR3 spans 15 residues. CDR1 is SQVTM and CDR2 is ANQGSEA in the germline V gene. Here the CDR3 reads CSVIALAAFFDEQFF. CDR3 coding DNA: TGCAGCGTGATAGCCTTAGCGGCATTTTTCGATGAGCAGTTCTTC.

J is TRBJ2-5 and V is TRBV15, with 10 nucleotides matching TRBD2. There are 15 residues in the CDR3. V lost 7 bases and J lost 2; bases outside the gene matches: 7. CDR1 and CDR2 from the germline V gene are LNHNV and YYDKDF (reference sequence). The CDR3 nucleotides read TGTGCCACCAAAGCGGGAGGGAGATATCAAGAGACCCAGTACTTC. Encoded protein: CATKAGGRYQETQYF.

The rearrangement links TRBV10-1 to TRBJ2-5; tentative D call: TRBD2 (6 bases). This CDR3 contains 13 residues. V lost 2 bases, J lost 7 bases, and 11 bases lay in between. Germline values: CDR1 WNHNN, CDR2 SYGVQD (reference sequence). CDR3 nucleotide sequence: TGCGCCAGCAGTGAGGGTATGGGGGGGACCCAGTACTTC. This gives the protein CASSEGMGGTQYF.

V is TRBV7-9 and J is TRBJ2-5; 8 nucleotides agree with TRBD1. The J call could be wrong; TRBJ2-7 is a better fit for the DNA end. CDR1 and CDR2 (germline): SEHNR, FQNEAQ (reference sequence). The CDR3 sequence is 13 residues long. CDR3 residues: CASSFRGLYEQYF. The DNA of the CDR3 is TGTGCCAGCAGCTTCAGGGGGCTATACGAGCAGTACTTC.

The chain uses TRBV28 and TRBJ1-6; D is unresolved. This CDR3 spans 17 amino acids. Germline V gene sequence: CDR1 MDHEN, CDR2 SYDVKM. V was cut by 7 bases and J by 0 bases, with 16 bases left in between. The CDR3 nucleotides read TGTGCCAGCAACTCAGGCTCTACGTCCTCCTATAATTCACCCCTCCACTTT. Translated, it gives CASNSGSTSSYNSPLHF.

This sequence joins TRBV14 and TRBJ2-7; 9 positions agree with TRBD1. The CDR3 totals 16 residues. Germline assignment: CDR1 SGHDN and CDR2 FVKESK. Germline trimming cut 0 bases from V and 6 bases from J; bases unmatched to any gene: 9. The CDR3 spells CASSQDPVGQGSEQYF. CDR3 coding DNA: TGTGCCAGCAGCCAAGATCCAGTAGGACAGGGGTCCGAGCAGTACTTC.

The chain recombines TRBV6-6 with TRBJ1-1; 9 bases fit TRBD1. The CDR3 is 13 amino acids. Trimming at V came to 5 bases and at J to 4 bases, leaving 2 bases not matched to a gene. CDR1 is MNHNY, CDR2 SVGAGI, per germline (reference sequence). This CDR3 reads CASSEDRGTEAFF. The DNA of the CDR3 is TGTGCCAGCAGTGAGGACAGGGGCACTGAAGCTTTCTTT.

The chain links TRBV5-1 to TRBJ2-2; TRBD2 aligns across 8 bases. Germline assignment: CDR1 SGHRS and CDR2 YFSETQ. The CDR3 extends over 13 amino acids. With V trimmed by 7 bases and J by 7 bases, 6 bases remained unmatched. CDR3 residues: CASSGGDVGELFF. The CDR3 bases are TGCGCCAGCTCCGGGGGGGATGTCGGGGAGCTGTTTTTT.

V and J are TRBV2 and TRBJ2-5; D not resolved. V lost 10 bases and J 0 bases, leaving 12 bases between the germline ends. The CDR3 sequence is 13 residues long. Germline CDR1 is SNHLY and CDR2 is FYNNEI. CDR3 nucleotide sequence: TGTGCCACGGCCCAGAGGTACCAAGAGACCCAGTACTTC. It encodes CATAQRYQETQYF.

The chain uses TRBV10-1 and TRBJ2-5, with a weak D call TRBD2 (6 bases). The CDR3 is made up of 14 amino acids. CDR1 is WNHNN, CDR2 SYGVQD, per germline (reference sequence). V lost 2 bases to trimming and J lost 2 bases, with 9 bases between them. CDR3 protein: CASSEGGGQETQYF. In nucleotides, the CDR3 is TGCGCCAGCAGTGAGGGCGGAGGGCAAGAGACCCAGTACTTC.

The chain couples TRBV5-4 to TRBJ1-1; 8 positions agree with TRBD1. This CDR3 spans 15 amino acids. V shed 2 bases, J shed 1 base, and the junction held 4 bases outside the gene matches. CDR1 and CDR2 from the germline V gene are SGHNT and YYREEE (reference sequence). Here the CDR3 DNA reads TGTGCCAGCAGCTTTAACAGGGGGGCGAACACTGAAGCTTTCTTT. This encodes CASSFNRGANTEAFF.

The chain couples TRBV5-6 to TRBJ1-5; 10 nucleotides align to TRBD1. The CDR3 runs to 15 residues. Germline lookup yields CDR1 SGHDT and CDR2 YYEEEE. The V gene end was trimmed by 4 bases and the J gene end by 5 bases; junction bases not matched to a gene: 6. DNA of the CDR3: TGTGCCAGCAGCCTCCGGGACAGGGGTTATCAGCCCCAGCATTTT. It encodes CASSLRDRGYQPQHF.